This T cell receptor (beta chain) was captured by sequencing in a study of cytomegalovirus exposure and HLA in healthy donors. Findings and caveats of the study: A list of 164 TCR beta chains associated with cytomegalovirus was given. Association with HLA alleles at 0.05 false discovery rate was found for 16,951 TCR beta sequences in a later analysis.

Comment on this clone: Its antigen is undetermined.

Vbeta (60) and Jbeta (13) primers were used in the PCR. Here immunoSEQ multiplex PCR was the method, and the copy in TCRdb shows in-frame clones only, minus some. Seen here are about 99,000 clones, 70% to 80% observed once, and the top ten hold about 3.5%. The sequence derives from a man aged 40-49 years in good health and CMV-seronegative. The sequencing sample was made of PBMCs.

The chain's CDR3 is CASSESASGRVDEQYF. The CDR3 DNA reads as TGCGCCAGCAGTGAGTCCGCTAGCGGGAGGGTTGACGAGCAGTACTTC. This chain joins TRBV10-1 and TRBJ2-7, with TRBD2 matching 12 bases. Germline CDR1 WNHNN, CDR2 SYGVQD (reference sequence). This CDR3 comprises 16 residues. Unmatched junction bases numbered 5, after V lost 0 bases and J lost 5 bases.